The clone carrying this TCR beta chain is a singleton in its sample. Trimming took off 4 bases at V and 2 bases at J, with 14 bases between the two ends. Germline V CDR1 and CDR2: SGHTA, FQGNSA. This CDR3 is 16 amino acids long. Per the authors' pipeline: Reference gene primer amplification yielded estimated nucleated cell counts. Assay used: immunoSEQ multiplex PCR; TCRdb lists only in-frame clones, some missing. V and J calls and clone size come straight from that table; D and trimming were deduced from the DNA. The data show tens of thousands of clones, around 79% seen once. This entry belongs to a study of blood T cell repertoires in COVID-19. Study context: T cells, B-cell-depleted T cells, or PBMCs supplied cDNA or gDNA.

This chain joins TRBV7-2 and TRBJ2-2; D perhaps matches TRBD2 (6 bases). The receptor was isolated from a man aged 60 to 75 with active or convalescent COVID-19. Sequencing used peripheral blood. CDR3 protein: CASSSGRLVNTGELFF. The CDR3 DNA reads TGTGCCAGCAGCTCAGGGAGGCTAGTCAACACCGGGGAGCTGTTTTTT.